The clone carrying this T cell receptor (beta chain) was observed a handful of times. Its target is not known. This CDR3 comprises 14 residues. Germline V lookup: CDR1 ENHRY, CDR2 SYGVKD. V dropped 7 bases and J dropped 4 bases, with 15 bases sitting between them. This entry belongs to a study of beta chain features in type 1 diabetes. Findings and caveats of the study: Shortening that was moderate but significant affected the TCRB CDR3s of Type 1 diabetes patients in all four CD4+ subsets. Patients with type 1 diabetes showed fewer VDJ junction insertions and more deletions.

Every participating donor gave one draw, a heparinised blood sample averaging approximately 120 mL. Reverse transcribing all isolated RNA meant expressed TCRB transcripts were sequenced. Data came from immunoSEQ multiplex PCR; TCRdb stores just in-frame clones and leaves some out. The sample comprises hundreds of thousands of clones, around 28% of which are singletons, and about 0.06% rests with the top ten. The receptor was derived from a man younger than 30 in good health. Sequencing used naive CD4+ T cells from blood. The J gene is TRBJ2-3, the V gene TRBV10-3, with TRBD2 as a possible D gene (6 bases). The CDR3 sequence is CAINTGEGADTQYF. Here the CDR3 DNA reads TGTGCCATCAACACGGGAGAAGGCGCAGATACGCAGTATTTT.